The 5 T cell receptor beta chains below come from one sample, sequenced in a study of CD8 T cells in Susac syndrome. Reverse transcription of about 0.45 to 1 ug RNA used random hexamers. TCRdb reprocessed the immunoSEQ multiplex PCR reads with MiXCR, giving one entry per CDR3 protein. This table holds 90,000 to 110,000 distinct CDR3 sequences, roughly 96% found once. The sequenced sample was CD4+ T cells from PBMCs. Every receptor here comes from a human donor in good health.

The chain recombines TRBV20-1 with TRBJ2-3; D perhaps matches TRBD1 (6 bases). This CDR3 region has 12 residues. V was shortened by 6 bases and J by 3 bases, with 10 bases between the two germline ends. Germline V lookup: CDR1 DFQATT, CDR2 SNEGSKA (reference sequence). The CDR3 sequence is CSAIGQTDTQYF. CDR3 in DNA: TGCAGTGCCATAGGACAGACAGATACGCAGTATTTT.

The genes are TRBV28 and TRBJ2-7, with D perhaps matching TRBD2 (6 bases). Trimming shortened V by 2 bases and J by 4 bases, and 12 bases separated the two germline ends. The V gene's germline CDR1 is MDHEN and CDR2 SYDVKM. The CDR3 has 14 amino acids. CDR3 sequence reads: CASSLLRGVYEQYF. In nucleotides, the CDR3 is TGTGCCAGCAGTTTACTGCGGGGAGTTTACGAGCAGTACTTC.

The rearrangement links TRBV7-8 to TRBJ2-6; 9 bases line up with TRBD1. The ends lost 5 bases at V and 2 bases at J; junction bases unmatched: 13. Germline values: CDR1 SGHVS, CDR2 FQNEAQ. CDR3 length equals 19 residues. The CDR3 reads CASSKARPGTGTGANVLTF. In DNA form, the CDR3 reads TGTGCCAGCAGCAAAGCCCGTCCCGGGACAGGGACTGGGGCCAACGTCCTGACTTTC. The variable domain in full, completed from reference TRBV7-8 and TRBJ2-6, reads GAGVSQSPRYKVAKRGQDVALRCDPISGHVSLFWYQQALGQGPEFLTYFQNEAQLDKSGLPSDRFFAERPEGSVSTLKIQRTQQEDSAVYLCASSKARPGTGTGANVLTFGAGSRLTVL.

This chain joins TRBV7-9 and TRBJ1-1; the D gene is possibly TRBD1 (5 bases). Germline V gene lookup returns CDR1 SEHNR and CDR2 FQNEAQ (reference sequence). V dropped 1 base and J dropped 1 base, with 7 bases sitting between them. The CDR3 spans 14 residues. CDR3 residues: CASSLGRGNTEAFF. CDR3 in DNA: TGTGCCAGCAGCTTAGGGAGGGGGAACACTGAAGCTTTCTTT.

The rearrangement uses TRBV2 and TRBJ2-7; TRBD2 agrees at 7 bases. CDR1 SNHLY and CDR2 FYNNEI come from the germline V gene. The CDR3 contains 14 residues. The V and J ends lost 6 bases and 6 bases, in that order; junction bases with no gene match: 11. CDR3 sequence: CASSRMRESIEQYF. The DNA for the CDR3 is TGTGCCAGCAGCCGAATGCGGGAGAGTATCGAGCAGTACTTC.